A single T cell receptor (beta chain) is shown here with its context. The protocol was immunoSEQ multiplex PCR, while the TCRdb copy is restricted to in-frame clones and leaves out a portion. The data contain roughly 64,000 clones, around 87% of them singletons. Related graft donors supplied nonmyeloablative bone marrow transplants, and mixed chimerism was transient. These data are taken from a study of Tregs in tolerant kidney transplant recipients. Germline trimming cut 2 bases from V and 4 bases from J; bases unmatched to any gene: 6. The CDR3 runs 15 residues. The germline gives CDR1 GTSNPN, CDR2 SVGIG (reference sequence).

Sequencing was performed on CD4+ T cells from blood (PBMCs), taken 6 months after the transplant. This sequence joins TRBV30 and TRBJ2-3, with 10 bases identical to TRBD2. The sequence was collected from a human patient who received a combined kidney and bone marrow transplant. Some of the T cells may derive from the graft donor. The CDR3 loop reads CAWSPLAGVSDTQYF. The CDR3 DNA follows: TGTGCCTGGAGTCCCCTAGCGGGAGTTTCAGATACGCAGTATTTT.